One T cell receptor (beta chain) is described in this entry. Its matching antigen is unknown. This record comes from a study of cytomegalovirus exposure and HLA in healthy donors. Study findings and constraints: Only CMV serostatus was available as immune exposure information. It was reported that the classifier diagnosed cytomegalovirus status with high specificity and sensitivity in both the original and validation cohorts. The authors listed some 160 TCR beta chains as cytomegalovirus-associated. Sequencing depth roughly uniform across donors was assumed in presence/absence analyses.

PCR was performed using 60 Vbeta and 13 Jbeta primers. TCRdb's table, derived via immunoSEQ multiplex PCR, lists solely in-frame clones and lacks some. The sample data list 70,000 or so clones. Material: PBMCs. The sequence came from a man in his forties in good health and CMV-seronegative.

Here the CDR3 reads CASRPTGTTNEKLFF. The CDR3 DNA reads as TGTGCCAGCAGACCCACAGGTACAACTAATGAAAAACTGTTTTTT. The J gene is TRBJ1-4, the V gene TRBV2, with TRBD1 as a possible D gene (5 bases). Germline V lookup: CDR1 SNHLY, CDR2 FYNNEI. The CDR3 has 15 residues. With 6 bases removed from V and 0 bases from J, the gap between germline ends came to 11 bases.